This TCR beta chain was sequenced for a study of a mutant IDH1 vaccine in newly diagnosed glioma. Time point in this sample: week 5, during vaccination. In the vaccine, a single dose held 300 ug of the mutant IDH1 20-mer peptide, along with topical imiquimod. The V end was cut by 2 bases, the J end by 2 bases, with 6 bases between. The germline gives CDR1 KGHSH, CDR2 LQKENI. The CDR3 has 13 amino acids. TCRdb's copy holds only in-frame clones and misses some; the assay was immunoSEQ multiplex PCR. The sample lists under 70,000 clones, about 86% occurring once. Points from the study as a whole: Variations in leading peripheral T cell clonotypes appeared to have no connection with pseudoprogression.

On this clone: Its antigen remains unknown. Additional DNA sequences in this sample encode the identical CDR3.

The J gene is TRBJ1-1, the V gene TRBV18; TRBD1 might be the D (5 bases). This specimen was PBMCs, taken from a glioma patient whose treatment included an IDH1 peptide vaccine. This receptor was obtained from a woman aged 50 to 60 with glioma. CDR3 sequence: CASSPGGNTEAFF. The CDR3, as DNA: TGTGCCAGCTCACCAGGGGGTAACACTGAAGCTTTCTTT.